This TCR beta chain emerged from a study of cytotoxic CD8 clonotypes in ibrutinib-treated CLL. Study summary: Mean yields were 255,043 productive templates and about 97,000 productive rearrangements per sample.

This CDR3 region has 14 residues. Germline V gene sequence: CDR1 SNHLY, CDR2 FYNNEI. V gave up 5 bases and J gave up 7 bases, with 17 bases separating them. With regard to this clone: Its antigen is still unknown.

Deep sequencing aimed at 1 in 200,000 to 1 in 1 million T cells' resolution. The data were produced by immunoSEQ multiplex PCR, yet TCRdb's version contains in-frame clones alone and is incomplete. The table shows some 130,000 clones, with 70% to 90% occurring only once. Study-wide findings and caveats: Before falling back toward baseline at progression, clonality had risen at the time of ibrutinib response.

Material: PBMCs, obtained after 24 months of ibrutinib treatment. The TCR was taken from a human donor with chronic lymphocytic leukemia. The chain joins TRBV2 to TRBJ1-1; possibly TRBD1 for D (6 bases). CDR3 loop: CASSFFSDSNEAFF. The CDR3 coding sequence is TGTGCCAGCAGTTTTTTTTCGGACAGCAATGAAGCTTTCTTT.